A single TCR beta chain is shown here with its context. The data are from a study of shared clonotypes between healthy human individuals. Each subset's genomic DNA was shared equally among a number of immunoSEQ plates. Generated by immunoSEQ multiplex PCR, the TCRdb table keeps only in-frame clones and is missing some. Among about 700,000 clones, less than 85% were seen once, and the ten largest hold over 1.5%. Germline CDR1 SNHLY, CDR2 FYNNEI. Trimming stripped 3 bases from V and 0 bases from J, with 14 bases between. The CDR3 consists of 16 residues. V usage is TRBV2 and J usage is TRBJ1-2; maybe TRBD1 (6 bases). This clonotype was obtained from a woman aged 25 to 39 in good health. Source material: memory CD4+ T cells sorted from blood. The subset denotes: CD45RA-negative fraction. The CDR3, as DNA: TGTGCCAGCAGTGAGATCGGCAGGGGAACTAACTATGGCTACACCTTC. Translation gives CASSEIGRGTNYGYTF.